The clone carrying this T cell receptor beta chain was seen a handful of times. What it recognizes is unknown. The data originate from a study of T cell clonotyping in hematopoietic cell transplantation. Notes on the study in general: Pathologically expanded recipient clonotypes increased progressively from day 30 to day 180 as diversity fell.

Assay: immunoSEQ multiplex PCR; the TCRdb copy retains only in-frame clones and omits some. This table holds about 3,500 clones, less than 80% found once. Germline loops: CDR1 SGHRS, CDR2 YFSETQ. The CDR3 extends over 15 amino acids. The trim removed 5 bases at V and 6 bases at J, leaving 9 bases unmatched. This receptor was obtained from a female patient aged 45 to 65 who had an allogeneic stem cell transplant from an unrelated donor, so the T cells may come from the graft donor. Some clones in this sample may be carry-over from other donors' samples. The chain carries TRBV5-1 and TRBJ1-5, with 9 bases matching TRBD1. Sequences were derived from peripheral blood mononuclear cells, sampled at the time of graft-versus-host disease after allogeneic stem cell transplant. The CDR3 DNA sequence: TGCGCCAGCAGTCCGGGACAGGGAGCGGTTCAGCCCCAGCATTTT. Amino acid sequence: CASSPGQGAVQPQHF.